These T cell receptor beta chains were read from a single sample in a study of T cell changes during pregnancy in multiple sclerosis. Clones were sequenced by immunoSEQ multiplex PCR, and TCRdb holds only the in-frame ones, with some missing. The table includes about 75,000 clones, nearly 95% detected once. This sample comprised CD4+ T cells from peripheral blood mononuclear cells, obtained after pregnancy. Receptors originate from a female donor with multiple sclerosis, enrolled in a pregnancy study. Both conserved end residues are part of each CDR3. Fields, in order: J gene, clone size, V gene, D gene, CDR3 DNA, CDR3 protein. The D gene is left open where the match is weak. Where a row states a size, it is once, few, many or the class of an expanded clone; other rows omit it.

j_call: TRBJ2-7
clone_size: -
v_call: TRBV6-4
d_call: -
cdr3_nt: TGTGCCAGCAGTCCACCGACAAGGCACGAGCAGTACTTC
cdr3_aa: CASSPPTRHEQYF

j_call: TRBJ2-5
clone_size: -
v_call: TRBV6-1
d_call: TRBD2
cdr3_nt: TGTGCCAGCAGGGAATGGACTAGCGGGAGTCAAGAGACCCAGTACTTC
cdr3_aa: CASREWTSGSQETQYF

j_call: TRBJ2-7
clone_size: -
v_call: TRBV5-4
d_call: TRBD2
cdr3_nt: TGTGCCAGCAGCTTGGGGAGCGGGACCGACCGGGAGCAGTACTTC
cdr3_aa: CASSLGSGTDREQYF

j_call: TRBJ2-1
clone_size: -
v_call: TRBV29-1
d_call: -
cdr3_nt: TGCAGCGTTGGGGGGCACCCTATTTACAATGAGCAGTTCTTC
cdr3_aa: CSVGGHPIYNEQFF

j_call: TRBJ1-5
clone_size: -
v_call: TRBV21-1
d_call: -
cdr3_nt: TGTGCCAGCAGCAATCGACAGGGGCCATTGGGCAATCAGCCCCAGCATTTT
cdr3_aa: CASSNRQGPLGNQPQHF

j_call: TRBJ2-4
clone_size: -
v_call: TRBV28
d_call: TRBD1
cdr3_nt: TGTGCCAGCAGTGGTACAGGGGGAGCCAAAAACATTCAGTACTTC
cdr3_aa: CASSGTGGAKNIQYF

j_call: TRBJ2-7
clone_size: -
v_call: TRBV9
d_call: TRBD2
cdr3_nt: TGTGCCAGCAGCGTAGGCGGGAGCATCAACGAGCAGTACTTC
cdr3_aa: CASSVGGSINEQYF

j_call: TRBJ1-1
clone_size: -
v_call: TRBV6-1
d_call: -
cdr3_nt: TGTGCCAGCAGTGAAGCGTTAGGGGGGGCGGCTTTCTTT
cdr3_aa: CASSEALGGAAFF

j_call: TRBJ1-1
clone_size: -
v_call: TRBV29-1
d_call: -
cdr3_nt: TGCAGCGTTTATGTCAGGGACTCCCAGTTCACTGAAGCTTTCTTT
cdr3_aa: CSVYVRDSQFTEAFF

j_call: TRBJ2-1
clone_size: -
v_call: TRBV2
d_call: TRBD2
cdr3_nt: TGTGCCAGCAAAGGACTAGTATGGCATGAGCAGTTCTTC
cdr3_aa: CASKGLVWHEQFF

j_call: TRBJ1-1
clone_size: -
v_call: TRBV10-3
d_call: TRBD1
cdr3_nt: TGTGCCATCGCCCCGGGACAGAAGAACACTGAAGCTTTCTTT
cdr3_aa: CAIAPGQKNTEAFF

j_call: TRBJ2-1
clone_size: -
v_call: TRBV6-5
d_call: -
cdr3_nt: TGTGCCAGCACTTTGACAGGAAGCTCCTACAATGAGCAGTTCTTC
cdr3_aa: CASTLTGSSYNEQFF

j_call: TRBJ2-4
clone_size: -
v_call: TRBV28
d_call: TRBD1
cdr3_nt: TGTGCCAGCAGCTCCGTCTGGACAGGGGGCCAGCTAGCCAAAAACATTCAGTACTTC
cdr3_aa: CASSSVWTGGQLAKNIQYF

j_call: TRBJ2-1
clone_size: once
v_call: TRBV29-1
d_call: TRBD2
cdr3_nt: TGCAGCGTCGCACTAGCGGGAGTGGGCGATGAGCAGTTCTTC
cdr3_aa: CSVALAGVGDEQFF

j_call: TRBJ1-3
clone_size: -
v_call: TRBV11-2
d_call: TRBD1
cdr3_nt: TGTGCCAGCAGATCGTCCGGGACAGGGGGAAACACCATATATTTT
cdr3_aa: CASRSSGTGGNTIYF

j_call: TRBJ2-2
clone_size: -
v_call: TRBV18
d_call: -
cdr3_nt: TGTGCCAGCTCAGGGCCTTACACCGGGGAGCTGTTTTTT
cdr3_aa: CASSGPYTGELFF

j_call: TRBJ1-1
clone_size: -
v_call: TRBV7-2
d_call: -
cdr3_nt: TGTGCCAGCAGCTTAGTCACGGCTGAAGCTTTCTTT
cdr3_aa: CASSLVTAEAFF

j_call: TRBJ1-1
clone_size: -
v_call: TRBV15
d_call: -
cdr3_nt: TGTGCCACCAGCAGAGATAAGCGGCTCGTGAACACTGAAGCTTTCTTT
cdr3_aa: CATSRDKRLVNTEAFF

j_call: TRBJ2-2
clone_size: once
v_call: TRBV7-2
d_call: TRBD1
cdr3_nt: TGTGCCAGCTCCCGGGACAGGGTGATGACGAACACCGGGGAGCTGTTTTTT
cdr3_aa: CASSRDRVMTNTGELFF

j_call: TRBJ1-2
clone_size: once
v_call: TRBV2
d_call: TRBD1
cdr3_nt: TGTGCCAGCAGTGAACGTGGACAGGGGGCGCATGGCTACACCTTC
cdr3_aa: CASSERGQGAHGYTF

j_call: TRBJ2-7
clone_size: -
v_call: TRBV7-6
d_call: TRBD1
cdr3_nt: TGTGCCAGCGGGACAGGGGTATACGAGCAGTACTTC
cdr3_aa: CASGTGVYEQYF

j_call: TRBJ1-1
clone_size: -
v_call: TRBV6-5
d_call: TRBD1
cdr3_nt: TGTGCCAGCAGTTACGACAGGGGGAAACCTGAAGCTTTCTTT
cdr3_aa: CASSYDRGKPEAFF

j_call: TRBJ2-1
clone_size: -
v_call: TRBV10-3
d_call: TRBD2
cdr3_nt: TGTGCCATCAGTGACCCCGGGCGGGAGGGCCAGGTGTTCTTC
cdr3_aa: CAISDPGREGQVFF

j_call: TRBJ1-1
clone_size: -
v_call: TRBV27
d_call: TRBD1
cdr3_nt: TGTGCCAGCAGTAAACAGGGGATGGTTACTGAAGCTTTCTTT
cdr3_aa: CASSKQGMVTEAFF

j_call: TRBJ1-1
clone_size: -
v_call: TRBV23-1
d_call: -
cdr3_nt: TGCGCCAGCAGTCCTCTCGAGGACTATTCCACTGAAGCTTTCTTT
cdr3_aa: CASSPLEDYSTEAFF

j_call: TRBJ1-5
clone_size: once
v_call: TRBV15
d_call: -
cdr3_nt: TGTGCCACCAGCAGAGTGACTGGGGCGGGGGGGCAGCCCCAGCATTTT
cdr3_aa: CATSRVTGAGGQPQHF

j_call: TRBJ2-3
clone_size: -
v_call: TRBV11-3
d_call: TRBD2
cdr3_nt: TGTGCCAGCAGCTTGAGGACTCCGGGAACTAGCGGTAGAACAGATACGCAGTATTTT
cdr3_aa: CASSLRTPGTSGRTDTQYF

j_call: TRBJ2-7
clone_size: -
v_call: TRBV2
d_call: TRBD2
cdr3_nt: TGTGCCAGCAGTGATAATAACCCGACTAGCGGGAGGGCCAAAGTCAGCCACGAGCAGTACTTC
cdr3_aa: CASSDNNPTSGRAKVSHEQYF

j_call: TRBJ1-5
clone_size: once
v_call: TRBV6-5
d_call: TRBD1
cdr3_nt: TGTGCCACCCGGGGGGGACAGGGCCATCAGCCCCAGCATTTT
cdr3_aa: CATRGGQGHQPQHF

j_call: TRBJ2-7
clone_size: -
v_call: TRBV7-2
d_call: TRBD1
cdr3_nt: TGTGCCAGCAGCCTATTACAGGGGGCCTACGAGCAGTACTTC
cdr3_aa: CASSLLQGAYEQYF

j_call: TRBJ1-2
clone_size: once
v_call: TRBV7-9
d_call: -
cdr3_nt: TGTGCCAGCAGCCCCGCTCTGGGGAGCCACTATGGCTACACCTTC
cdr3_aa: CASSPALGSHYGYTF

j_call: TRBJ2-3
clone_size: -
v_call: TRBV29-1
d_call: TRBD2
cdr3_nt: TGCAGCTCACGCGGGAGGGTAACAGATACGCAGTATTTT
cdr3_aa: CSSRGRVTDTQYF

j_call: TRBJ1-1
clone_size: -
v_call: TRBV6-6
d_call: -
cdr3_nt: TGTGCCAGCAATTCGAGGCAGGGGCGGGTGAACACTGAAGCTTTCTTT
cdr3_aa: CASNSRQGRVNTEAFF

j_call: TRBJ1-3
clone_size: -
v_call: TRBV18
d_call: -
cdr3_nt: TGTGCCAGCTCACCCTCCGGGACTTATTCTGGAAACACCATATATTTT
cdr3_aa: CASSPSGTYSGNTIYF

j_call: TRBJ2-7
clone_size: -
v_call: TRBV7-8
d_call: -
cdr3_nt: TGTGCCAGCAGTATTACCCGACAGACCGGAACCTACGAGCAGTACTTC
cdr3_aa: CASSITRQTGTYEQYF

j_call: TRBJ2-2
clone_size: -
v_call: TRBV7-3
d_call: -
cdr3_nt: TGTGCCAGCAGTGGAGGGGGGGATACCGGGGAGCTGTTTTTT
cdr3_aa: CASSGGGDTGELFF

j_call: TRBJ2-1
clone_size: -
v_call: TRBV6-6
d_call: TRBD2
cdr3_nt: TGTGCCAGCAGTTACCGGGTCGCTAGCGGGAGACATGAGCAGTTCTTC
cdr3_aa: CASSYRVASGRHEQFF

j_call: TRBJ2-7
clone_size: -
v_call: TRBV7-3
d_call: TRBD2
cdr3_nt: TGTGCCAGCAGCTTAACGCCCGGGGCGGGAGGGCGCATTAGGTACGAGCAGTACTTC
cdr3_aa: CASSLTPGAGGRIRYEQYF

j_call: TRBJ2-7
clone_size: many
v_call: TRBV30
d_call: -
cdr3_nt: TGTGCCTGGAGTGCTACAGGGAGCCGCCGTTACGAGCAGTACTTC
cdr3_aa: CAWSATGSRRYEQYF

j_call: TRBJ1-2
clone_size: -
v_call: TRBV6-5
d_call: -
cdr3_nt: TGTGCCAGCACCCAAGGGGGTTCGGAGGGCTACACCTTC
cdr3_aa: CASTQGGSEGYTF

j_call: TRBJ1-5
clone_size: few
v_call: TRBV7-9
d_call: -
cdr3_nt: TGTGCCAGCAGCTTACAGGATCAGCCCCAGCATTTT
cdr3_aa: CASSLQDQPQHF

j_call: TRBJ2-2
clone_size: -
v_call: TRBV11-2
d_call: -
cdr3_nt: TGTGCCAGCAGCTTAGGGTTGGCCACCGGGGAGCTGTTTTTT
cdr3_aa: CASSLGLATGELFF

j_call: TRBJ2-5
clone_size: -
v_call: TRBV27
d_call: TRBD1
cdr3_nt: TGTGCCAGCAGTTTTGGGGTTCACGAGACAGGGAATTTACCATATTCCGAGACCCAGTACTTC
cdr3_aa: CASSFGVHETGNLPYSETQYF

j_call: TRBJ2-7
clone_size: -
v_call: TRBV9
d_call: -
cdr3_nt: TGTGCCAGCAGCGTAGAAACGGGGAGCTCCTACGAGCAGTACTTC
cdr3_aa: CASSVETGSSYEQYF

j_call: TRBJ2-2
clone_size: -
v_call: TRBV11-1
d_call: -
cdr3_nt: TGTGCCAGCAGCCAAGAGACTGCGAACACCGGGGAGCTGTTTTTT
cdr3_aa: CASSQETANTGELFF

j_call: TRBJ2-7
clone_size: -
v_call: TRBV7-2
d_call: -
cdr3_nt: TGTGCCAGCAGCTTAGCCTTTTCCTCCTACGAGCAGTACTTC
cdr3_aa: CASSLAFSSYEQYF

j_call: TRBJ2-7
clone_size: -
v_call: TRBV5-1
d_call: TRBD1
cdr3_nt: TGCGCCAGCAGCTTGGTTGAGGCAGGGGGCCCCTACGAGCAGTACTTC
cdr3_aa: CASSLVEAGGPYEQYF

j_call: TRBJ1-5
clone_size: -
v_call: TRBV21-1
d_call: -
cdr3_nt: TGTGCCAGCAGCAAAGGGGACACGGGACAGGGTATAACGTATAGCAATCAGCCCCAGCATTTT
cdr3_aa: CASSKGDTGQGITYSNQPQHF

j_call: TRBJ2-5
clone_size: -
v_call: TRBV11-2
d_call: TRBD2
cdr3_nt: TGTGCCAGCAGCTTAGGGAGCGGGAGAGGAGAGACCCAGTACTTC
cdr3_aa: CASSLGSGRGETQYF

j_call: TRBJ1-2
clone_size: -
v_call: TRBV29-1
d_call: -
cdr3_nt: TGCAGCGTCACCGGGGTGTATGGCTACACCTTC
cdr3_aa: CSVTGVYGYTF

j_call: TRBJ2-7
clone_size: -
v_call: TRBV10-3
d_call: TRBD1
cdr3_nt: TGTGCCATCGGGGACAGGGTCTCCTACGAGCAGTACTTC
cdr3_aa: CAIGDRVSYEQYF

j_call: TRBJ2-7
clone_size: -
v_call: TRBV21-1
d_call: -
cdr3_nt: TGTGCCAGCAGCAAGACTAAACGGCAGGTACACGAGCAGTACTTC
cdr3_aa: CASSKTKRQVHEQYF

j_call: TRBJ1-5
clone_size: -
v_call: TRBV5-6
d_call: -
cdr3_nt: TGTGCCAGCAGCTTGGCCGGGACATGGAATCAGCCCCAGCATTTT
cdr3_aa: CASSLAGTWNQPQHF

j_call: TRBJ2-2
clone_size: once
v_call: TRBV19
d_call: -
cdr3_nt: TGTGCCAGTAGTCGCCCGGGGTCCGGGGAGCTGTTTTTT
cdr3_aa: CASSRPGSGELFF